This note documents a single TCR beta chain sequence. There is no known antigen for this receptor. Base qualities were left out, and no much larger clone turns up one base away. The data belong to a study of cytomegalovirus exposure and HLA in healthy donors (dated by TCRdb to about 2017). Looking at the study overall: An earlier analysis of 587 of the donors reported 250 to 300 Gb of sequence data and approximately 110 million unique TCR beta sequences from about 179 million T cells. Among the roughly 400 genotyped donors, around 81% belonged to the genetic ancestry cluster associated with self-reported Caucasian donors. Rather than drawing on any new phenotypic data, the later analysis identified candidate immune exposures from TCR beta sequences and the way those sequences occurred across donors. Genome-wide SNP genotypes for about three fifths of the roughly 670 donors were used in a later genetic analysis, which treated that subset as a discovery cohort. Four or five DR-DQ haplotypes were handled as single units for association and clustering because linkage in the cohort was strong. An earlier analysis of 500 to 750 of the donors applied high-throughput TCR beta sequencing to assess whether each TCR beta V gene segment acted as functional or pseudogenic. Across 398 genotyped donors of the cohort, an average of roughly 250,000 unique TCR beta nucleotide sequences per donor were sequenced, and roughly a sixth of those sequences were non-productive. Both class I and class II loci were covered by HLA typing, at four-digit resolution. About 300 gigabases of sequencing data and about 92 million unique TCR sequences made up an early release that covered roughly 670 HLA-typed donors. In a later analysis, previously published TCR beta repertoires from fewer than 750 donors were re-analyzed and high-resolution HLA genotyping was added so that TCR occurrence patterns could be studied. The T cell repertoires of 700 or so subjects were profiled by immunosequencing and related to cytomegalovirus serostatus. The study aimed to test whether cataloging public T cell receptors could reveal signatures of past pathogen exposure. In addition to the first cohort of several hundred subjects, a separate validation cohort of approximately 120 different subjects was used. Donor age, sex, ethnicity and CMV serostatus were collected together with the repertoire data. To predict cytomegalovirus infection status, the study brought together high-throughput TCR immunosequencing, statistical association of individual TCRs with disease status, and machine learning. The number of donors typed differed by locus, with roughly 620-630 for A, B, C, DRB1 and DQB1, 522 for DQA1, some 570 for DPA1, and some 440 for DPB1. All discovery cohort repertoires had been generated using a single sequencing platform. Results and caveats for the whole study, not just this receptor: A further reported finding was that TCR beta sequences accurately predicted the HLA-A and HLA-B alleles for most subjects in the first cohort. At a false discovery rate of 0.05, a later analysis linked some 18,000 TCR beta sequences to specific HLA alleles. Immune exposure information for the cohort was limited to CMV serostatus. The authors suggested that the approach could potentially be generalized to other disease states and immunological phenotypes. Some IMGT-functional V segments, including TRBV6-2 and TRBV6-3, could not be told apart with the 87-base-pair reads, so those segments were excluded. Because counts were too low, roughly 17 rarely observed V segments, including chromosome 9 orphons, were left out of the earlier analysis of 500 to 650 of the donors. The presence/absence analyses assumed that sequencing depth was roughly uniform across donors, and that assumption may not be true. In this cohort, only TCR beta chains were sequenced, and detectable features were limited by the absence of alpha or paired-chain data. An association between a missense DCLRE1C variant and V-gene and J-gene trimming of TCR beta chains was found in a later genetic analysis and replicated in an independent cohort. A later analysis found that HLA-associated TCR beta chains were more clonally expanded and had lower generation probabilities than equally common non-associated chains. A later analysis found that TCR association rates varied across HLA loci, with DRB1 alleles showing the most associated TCRs and HLA-C alleles the fewest. In a later genetic analysis, fewer N-insertions in productive TCRs were reported among donors in an Asian-associated ancestry cluster than the roughly 700-donor mean. When HLA alleles, especially DR and DQ, strongly co-occurred, attributing TCR associations to individual alleles was difficult. Three of the identified cytomegalovirus-associated TCR beta chains were confirmed in vitro to be specific for cytomegalovirus antigens. A cluster of highly shared sequence variants was judged likely to be a technical artifact of the sequencing pipeline. A later analysis reported that several top co-occurrence clusters appeared linked to parvovirus B19, influenza, CMV and Epstein-Barr virus. Linkage disequilibrium might explain the correlated functional status among segregating V segments, but an unknown experimental factor could not be ruled out. The study gave a list of under 200 TCR beta chains associated with cytomegalovirus. Because HLA typing was unavailable for some donors at each locus, only the typed subset was used in association tests. While some public TCRs were present in many individuals, most TCR sequences turned up only very rarely across donors. In a later analysis, most CMV-associated TCR beta chains were found to appear HLA-restricted, with HLA associations seemingly driven largely by CMV exposure. In both the original and validation cohorts, the classifier was reported to diagnose cytomegalovirus status with high specificity and sensitivity. Broadly in line with IMGT annotations, most TCR beta V segments showed up in productive rearrangements about 87% or about 30% of the time in an earlier analysis of several hundred of the donors.

The CDR3 contains 18 residues, cysteine and phenylalanine counted. Just the 54-base CDR3 DNA is kept, in frame starting at base 1. V is pared back by 2 bases and J by 3 bases, with 21 bases lying between the germline termini. CDR1 MDHEN and CDR2 SYDVKM were looked up in the germline V gene. The cohort comprised some 680 healthy bone marrow donors. At the time of sampling, all cohort members were nominally healthy, though unrecorded immune exposures were likely present. The donor was CMV seropositive and was included in the group of 250 to 300 seropositive cohort members. A peripheral blood sample was provided by each donor, and peripheral blood mononuclear cells were used for TCR beta sequencing. Genomic DNA was extracted from the blood cell samples with the Qiagen DNeasy Blood Extraction Kit. The library relied on the immunoSEQ multiplex PCR assay. For the multiplex PCR, a mixture combining 60 forward primers for TCR Vbeta segments and 13 reverse primers for TCR Jbeta segments was used. A multiplex PCR assay on genomic DNA amplified the CDR3 region of rearranged TCR beta genes. The amplified TCR beta libraries were sequenced on the Illumina HiSeq System as 87-base-pair reads. From the authors' description of their analysis: A later analysis tallied around 87 million unique TCR beta chains across the 600 to 700 repertoires, and some 12 million of those chains were shared by two or more donors. Raw reads were error-corrected and collapsed into unique sequences by a nearest-neighbor algorithm in which closely related sequences were merged to remove PCR and sequencing errors. V, D and J gene segments were assigned by aligning CDR3 sequences to IMGT reference sequences. For a sequence to be retained, at least a six-nucleotide match to both a V gene segment and a J gene segment was required. A rearrangement counted as productive if the CDR3 had no stop codons and remained in frame with V and J, and every other rearrangement counted as non-productive. CDR3 was defined according to IMGT convention as the region running from the second conserved V-encoded cysteine to the conserved J-encoded phenylalanine. The earlier analysis of about 570 of the donors excluded any sequence lacking an unambiguous match to a single V gene segment. An earlier analysis of some 610 of the donors called V segments functional above 56.7% productive rearrangements and segregating when the between-donor standard deviation exceeded 5%. To diagnose cytomegalovirus status from the catalog of TCR beta chain sequences, a statistical classification framework was built. In a later analysis, V and J genes were assigned by comparing TCR nucleotide sequences against IMGT/GENE-DB human TR gene sequences. A later analysis assigned CDR3 sequences and most-parsimonious VDJ recombination scenarios with the TCRdist pipeline. In a later analysis, each TCR beta chain was defined by its CDR3 amino acid sequence together with its V-gene family, and reads lacking a unique V-gene family were excluded. To address suspected cross-contamination and a sequencing artifact, a later analysis removed roughly 640 highly shared, low-generation-probability nucleotide sequences. In a later analysis, a clonal expansion index was calculated for each public chain from normalized within-repertoire ranks of inferred template counts. Generation probabilities in a later analysis came from a VDJ recombination model fitted to out-of-frame rearrangements, and those results were checked against IGoR. A later analysis scored TCR-TCR, TCR-HLA and TCR-CMV co-occurrence with hypergeometric tests, applying a repertoire-size bias correction to TCR pairs. False discovery rates were estimated in a later analysis by permuting HLA or CMV assignments 20 times. In a later analysis, co-occurring TCRs were grouped using DBSCAN, with TCRdist sequence similarity added in when clustering inside HLA-allele-positive subsets. For co-occurrence clustering, repertoires with fewer than 30,000 or more than 120,000 public chains were excluded, along with a handful of repertoires with anomalous nucleotide sharing. In its TCRdb copy, this immuneACCESS table keeps in-frame sequences only and misses some clones. Where compared with another copy, unresolved V genes explain less than half of these, and the others have no known cause. Clonal size and the V and J genes are those of that table, whereas D and trimming came from the DNA. In this sample the table shows some 100,000 clones, 65% to 75% of which occur a single time. The top ten constitute around 10% of the sample.

What was sequenced was PBMCs. The rearranged segments are TRBV28 and TRBJ2-3, and perhaps TRBD1 as D gene, on 6 matching bases. The sequence was collected from a woman aged 45 to 65 in good health and CMV-seropositive. The CDR3 region reads CASSLLLGPGVPTDTQYF. The DNA sequence is given as TGTGCCAGCAGTTTACTTCTCGGGCCAGGGGTACCAACAGATACGCAGTATTTT.